One sample yielded the 18 T cell receptor beta chains listed below, sequenced in a study of spatial heterogeneity in lung cancer. General observations from the study: The number of expanded tumor alpha and beta chains correlated with mutation number.

The antigens of these receptors remain unknown. TCRdb fed the 5' RACE reads into MiXCR, producing one record per CDR3 protein. Here the sample spans 4,500 to 6,500 distinct CDR3 sequences, 7.8% being singletons. Time point noted: sample taken at primary tumor resection. Source: lung tumor tissue, taken at surgery. Every receptor here comes from a female donor with early-stage non-small cell lung cancer.

This clonotype showed up many times. This chain links TRBV7-2 with TRBJ2-3, with 7 bases identical to TRBD1. The germline V gene has CDR1 SGHTA and CDR2 FQGNSA. With V trimmed by 1 base and J by 3 bases, 10 bases remained unmatched. CDR3 size: 17 residues. CDR3 sequence reads: CASSLVPGTQGTDTQYF. CDR3 nucleotides: TGTGCCAGCAGCTTAGTTCCGGGAACACAGGGGACAGATACGCAGTATTTT.

The chain is built from TRBV27 and TRBJ2-7; D unresolved. CDR3 size: 12 residues. Trimming took 2 bases from V and 6 from J, leaving 8 bases between them. In germline, CDR1 is MNHEY, CDR2 SMNVEV (reference sequence). The CDR3 here is CASSLSFGEQYF. CDR3 sequence (DNA): TGTGCCAGCAGTTTAAGTTTCGGCGAGCAGTACTTC.

This clonotype is categorized as medium-sized. This chain joins TRBV19 and TRBJ2-2, with D possibly being TRBD1 or TRBD2 (5 bases each). The CDR3 extends over 19 amino acids. Germline V CDR1 and CDR2: LNHDA, SQIVND (reference sequence). With 1 base removed from V and 6 bases from J, the gap between germline ends came to 24 bases. Here the CDR3 DNA reads TGTGCCAGTAGTATAGTGTTCGGGGAACAGGATTACAAGGCCGGGGAGCTGTTTTTT. It codes for CASSIVFGEQDYKAGELFF.

This clonotype came up once. The chain links TRBV6-5 to TRBJ2-2, with D perhaps matching TRBD1 (5 bases). Germline CDR1 is MNHEY and CDR2 is SVGAGI. The V gene lost 6 bases and the J gene lost 4 bases, with 9 bases spanning the gap. This CDR3 contains 13 residues. The CDR3: CASRSDSTGELFF. In DNA form, the CDR3 reads TGTGCCAGCAGATCCGACAGCACCGGGGAGCTGTTTTTT.

This clonotype was picked up many times. This chain connects TRBV20-1 to TRBJ1-1, with D possibly matching TRBD1 (5 bases). Trimming shortened V by 6 bases and J by 0 bases, and 11 bases separated the two germline ends. This CDR3 comprises 13 residues. Per germline, CDR1 DFQATT and CDR2 SNEGSKA (reference sequence). Here the CDR3 reads CSAAGGLNTEAFF. The CDR3 DNA sequence: TGCAGTGCCGCCGGGGGATTGAACACTGAAGCTTTCTTT.

This clonotype was detected many times. The chain links TRBV6-4 to TRBJ2-1; unclear D gene. V lost 4 bases and J 5 bases, leaving 9 bases between the germline ends. The CDR3 totals 13 residues. The germline gives CDR1 MRHNA, CDR2 SNTAGT. The CDR3 loop is CASSVFRDNEQFF. As DNA, the CDR3 is TGTGCCAGCAGTGTCTTCCGGGACAATGAGCAGTTCTTC.

The chain combines TRBV9 with TRBJ2-2; D ambiguous. CDR1 and CDR2 from the germline V gene are SGDLS and YYNGEE. V gave up 0 bases and J gave up 7 bases, with 10 bases separating them. The CDR3 runs to 14 residues. CDR3 bases: TGTGCCAGCAGCGTAGCTTGGGAAGTCGGGGAGCTGTTTTTT. Encoded protein: CASSVAWEVGELFF.

This clonotype was picked up many times. The chain recombines TRBV4-3 with TRBJ2-5, with D tentatively TRBD2 (7 bases). Deletions cut 0 bases from V and 5 bases from J, with 16 bases between. Germline lookup yields CDR1 LGHNA and CDR2 YSLEER. The CDR3 has 16 residues. The CDR3 here is CASSQDHRGGRETQYF. The CDR3 DNA follows: TGCGCCAGCAGCCAAGATCATAGGGGGGGGCGCGAGACCCAGTACTTC.

This clonotype was seen ten or more times. The chain couples TRBV28 to TRBJ1-1, with D uncertain. CDR1 is MDHEN and CDR2 is SYDVKM in the germline V gene. Trimming left V 6 bases short and J 2 bases short, with 13 bases between. This CDR3 region has 14 residues. In nucleotides, the CDR3 is TGTGCCAGCAGCCCAGTCGCCTCTAACACTGAAGCTTTCTTT. Translated, it gives CASSPVASNTEAFF.

The table lists this clonotype with many counts. The chain links TRBV7-2 to TRBJ2-5, with D hard to call. The V end was cut by 4 bases, the J end by 2 bases, with 11 bases between. CDR1 is SGHTA, CDR2 FQGNSA, per germline. CDR3 length: 14 residues. This CDR3 is CASSSAWGQETQYF. The CDR3 nucleotides read TGTGCCAGCAGCTCGGCTTGGGGACAAGAGACCCAGTACTTC.

This clonotype is classed as medium-sized (0.01 to 0.1%). The chain couples TRBV7-9 to TRBJ2-3; 11 nucleotides agree with TRBD1. Trimming removed 4 bases from V and 0 bases from J; junction bases left unmatched: 3. Germline V gives CDR1 SEHNR, CDR2 FQNEAQ (reference sequence). The CDR3 has 16 amino acids. CDR3 nucleotides: TGTGCCAGCAGCTCACGGGACAGGGGGAGCACAGATACGCAGTATTTT. It codes for CASSSRDRGSTDTQYF.

This clonotype ranks as medium-sized. The rearrangement links TRBV19 to TRBJ2-7; 8 bases match TRBD2. V lost 7 bases and J lost 4; bases outside the gene matches: 6. This CDR3 contains 13 residues. In germline, CDR1 is LNHDA, CDR2 SQIVND (reference sequence). The CDR3 nucleotides read TGTGCCAGTATCCCGGGGGGGGATTACGAGCAGTACTTC. It encodes CASIPGGDYEQYF. The whole variable domain, filled in from reference TRBV19 and TRBJ2-7, reads DGGITQSPKYLFRKEGQNVTLSCEQNLNHDAMYWYRQDPGQGLRLIYYSQIVNDFQKGDIAEGYSVSREKKESFPLTVTSAQKNPTAFYLCASIPGGDYEQYFGPGTRLTVT.

By frequency in the sample, this clonotype is medium-sized. V gene TRBV20-1 combines with J gene TRBJ1-5, with D perhaps TRBD1 (5 bases). The CDR3 loop spans 13 amino acids. V was cut by 4 bases and J by 3 bases, with 10 bases left in between. CDR1 and CDR2 from the germline V gene are DFQATT and SNEGSKA (reference sequence). The CDR3 DNA reads as TGCAGTGCTACGGGACGGATCAATCAGCCCCAGCATTTT. It translates to CSATGRINQPQHF.

This clonotype was seen a handful of times. This chain connects TRBV29-1 to TRBJ2-1; tentative D call: TRBD1 (6 bases). This CDR3 has 13 residues. CDR1 is SQVTM, CDR2 ANQGSEA, per germline. Trimming pared 6 bases from V and 5 bases from J, leaving 14 bases between. The CDR3 loop is CSVRQDPDNEQFF. For the CDR3, the DNA is TGCAGCGTAAGACAGGACCCTGACAATGAGCAGTTCTTC.

Within the sample, this clonotype is medium-sized. The chain uses TRBV6-2 or TRBV6-3 and TRBJ2-3; perhaps TRBD2 as D (6 bases). The length of the CDR3 is 12 residues. Trimming took off 7 bases at V and 4 bases at J, with 9 bases between the two ends. Germline V gene data show CDR1 as MNHEY and CDR2 as SVGEGT. Here the CDR3 DNA reads TGTGCCAGCAAGACTAGTCCAGATACGCAGTATTTT. This gives the protein CASKTSPDTQYF.

This clonotype is medium-sized within its sample. The chain combines TRBV6-2 or TRBV6-3 with TRBJ2-7; D not certain. CDR1 is MNHEY and CDR2 is SVGEGT in the germline V gene. The CDR3 is 16 residues long. Between the trimmed V and J ends, which lost 2 bases and 0 bases, there was a span of 14 bases. CDR3 nucleotide sequence: TGTGCCAGCAGTTACCCCCTCTGGGGAAGCTCCTACGAGCAGTACTTC. Protein: CASSYPLWGSSYEQYF.

By sample share, this clonotype is medium-sized. The CDR3 nucleotides are TGTGCCAGCAGCGTAGCTACGCAGGGTGGCGAAAAACTGTTTTTT. Translating gives CASSVATQGGEKLFF. J is TRBJ1-4 and V is TRBV9; D possibly corresponds to TRBD1 (5 bases). CDR3 length: 15 amino acids. Germline V gene lookup returns CDR1 SGDLS and CDR2 YYNGEE. The V gene lost 0 bases and the J gene lost 8 bases, with 14 bases spanning the gap.

Written as DNA, the CDR3 is TGTGCCTCCCGGTTCAGCACCAATCAGCCCCAGCATTTT. It codes for CASRFSTNQPQHF. The chain joins TRBV6-1 to TRBJ1-5; no definite D call. CDR1 and CDR2 (germline): MNHNS, SASEGT. Between the trimmed V and J ends, which lost 11 bases and 3 bases, there was a span of 14 bases. CDR3 length equals 13 residues.